The sample holds many counts of the clone carrying this T cell receptor (beta chain). What it binds is unknown. These data come from a study of T cells in Graves' hyperthyroidism and ophthalmopathy. Study-level background: Blood was drawn when the patient was first diagnosed and still untreated. Study results and limitations: In validation, the model predicted ophthalmopathy. These predictions came a median roughly 7.1 months before onset.

There were TCR beta CDR3 regions amplified from RNA transcripts. An initial round of RT-PCR targeting the TCR CDR3 relied on the HTBI primer set. In TCRdb, the multiplex PCR reads were re-called with MiXCR into one record per CDR3 protein. The sample holds approximately 400,000 distinct CDR3 sequences, about 15% seen once. If no ophthalmopathy progression occurred within 18 months, Graves' hyperthyroidism was stable. Cells are PBMCs isolated from 10 ml of fresh blood. CDR3 length: 14 residues. CDR1 is MDHEN and CDR2 is SYDVKM in the germline V gene. V was pared by 3 bases and J by 7 bases, with 9 bases of the junction left unmatched.

The material sequenced was blood. The rearrangement joins TRBV28 to TRBJ2-7; TRBD2 aligns across 7 bases. The TCR comes from a woman aged 55-69 years with Graves' hyperthyroidism. CDR3 coding DNA: TGTGCCAGCAGTTTCCTCTTTGGGAGGGAAGAGCAGTACTTC. Translation gives CASSFLFGREEQYF.